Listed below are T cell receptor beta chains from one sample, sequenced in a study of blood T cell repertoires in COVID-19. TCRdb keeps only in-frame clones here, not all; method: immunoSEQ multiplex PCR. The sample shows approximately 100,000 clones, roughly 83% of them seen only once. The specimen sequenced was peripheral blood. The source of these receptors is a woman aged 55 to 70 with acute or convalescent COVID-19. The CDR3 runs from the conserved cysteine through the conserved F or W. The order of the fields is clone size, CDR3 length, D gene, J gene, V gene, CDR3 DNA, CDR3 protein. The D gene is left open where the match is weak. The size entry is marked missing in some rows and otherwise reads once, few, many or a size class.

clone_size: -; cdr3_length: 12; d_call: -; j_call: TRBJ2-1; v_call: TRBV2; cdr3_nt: TGTGCCAGCAGTGATAGCCCCCCAGAGCAGTTCTTC; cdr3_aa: CASSDSPPEQFF
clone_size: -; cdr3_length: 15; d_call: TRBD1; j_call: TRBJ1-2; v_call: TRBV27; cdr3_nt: TGTGCCAGCAGTTTCCGGGACAGGGTCCCCCTCGGCTACACCTTC; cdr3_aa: CASSFRDRVPLGYTF
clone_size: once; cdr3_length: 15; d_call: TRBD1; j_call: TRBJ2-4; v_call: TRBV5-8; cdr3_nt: TGTGCCAGCAGCCTAGGGACAGGGGCCAAAAACATTCAGTACTTC; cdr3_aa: CASSLGTGAKNIQYF
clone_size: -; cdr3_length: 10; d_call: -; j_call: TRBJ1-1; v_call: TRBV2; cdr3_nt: TGTGCCAGTAAACGGGGTGAAGCTTTCTTT; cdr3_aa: CASKRGEAFF
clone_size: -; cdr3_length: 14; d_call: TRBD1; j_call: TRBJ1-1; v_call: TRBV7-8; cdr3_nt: TGTGCCAGCAGCTTATCGACAGGGCACACTGAAGCTTTCTTT; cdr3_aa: CASSLSTGHTEAFF
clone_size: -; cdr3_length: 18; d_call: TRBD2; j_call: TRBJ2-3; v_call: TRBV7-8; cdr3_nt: TGTGCCAGCAGCGCAACCGGGACTAGCGACACTAGCACAGATACGCAGTATTTT; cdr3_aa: CASSATGTSDTSTDTQYF
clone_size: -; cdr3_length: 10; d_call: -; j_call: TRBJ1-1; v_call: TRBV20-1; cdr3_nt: TGCAGTGCTAGTTTCAGTGAAGCTTTCTTT; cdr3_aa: CSASFSEAFF
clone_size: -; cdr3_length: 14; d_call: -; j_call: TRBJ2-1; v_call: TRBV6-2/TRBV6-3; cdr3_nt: TGTGCCAGCAGTTCCCTTAGCGGACTCAATGAGCAGTTCTTC; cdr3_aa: CASSSLSGLNEQFF
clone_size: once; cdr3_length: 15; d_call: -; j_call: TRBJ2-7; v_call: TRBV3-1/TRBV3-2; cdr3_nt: TGTGCCAGCAGCCAGGCGGGGACTCGCACCTACGAGCAGTACTTC; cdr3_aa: CASSQAGTRTYEQYF
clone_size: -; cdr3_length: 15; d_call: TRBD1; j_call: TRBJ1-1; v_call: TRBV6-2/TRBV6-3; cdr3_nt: TGTGCCAGCAGTCGGGACAGGTGGGTCAACACTGAAGCTTTCTTT; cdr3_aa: CASSRDRWVNTEAFF
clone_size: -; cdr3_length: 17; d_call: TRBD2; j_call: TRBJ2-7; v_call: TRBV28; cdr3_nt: TGTGCCAGCAGTTTATGGCTGGATGGGGGAGGGACCTACGAGCAGTACTTC; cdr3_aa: CASSLWLDGGGTYEQYF
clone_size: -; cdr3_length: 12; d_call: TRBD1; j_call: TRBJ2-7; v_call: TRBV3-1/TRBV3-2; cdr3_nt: TGTGCCAGCAGCCTTACAGGGGGCGAGCAGTACTTC; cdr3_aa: CASSLTGGEQYF
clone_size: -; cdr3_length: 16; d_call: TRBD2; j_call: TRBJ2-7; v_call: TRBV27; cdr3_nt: TGTGCCAGCAGTTTATCAACTCCGGGACTAGCCTACGAGCAGTACTTC; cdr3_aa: CASSLSTPGLAYEQYF
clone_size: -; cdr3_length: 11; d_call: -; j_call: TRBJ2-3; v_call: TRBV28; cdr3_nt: TGTGCCAGCAGTTGGGCCGATACGCAGTATTTT; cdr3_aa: CASSWADTQYF
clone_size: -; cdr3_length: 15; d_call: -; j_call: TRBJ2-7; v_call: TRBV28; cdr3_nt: TGTGCCGTCCAAAGCAAGGGGGTCAGCTCCTACGAGCAGTACTTC; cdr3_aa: CAVQSKGVSSYEQYF
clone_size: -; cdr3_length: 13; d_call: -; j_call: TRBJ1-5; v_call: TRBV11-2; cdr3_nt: TGTGCCAGCAGCGTGACTCGAGATCAGCCCCAGCATTTT; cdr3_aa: CASSVTRDQPQHF
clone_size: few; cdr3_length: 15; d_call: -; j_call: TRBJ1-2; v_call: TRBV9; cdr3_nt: TGTGCCAGCAGCGCGGGATCCGGGCCAGGACGTGGCTACACCTTC; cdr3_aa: CASSAGSGPGRGYTF
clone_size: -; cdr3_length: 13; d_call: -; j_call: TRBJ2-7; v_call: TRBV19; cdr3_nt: TGTGCCAGTAGTCCATCAGTCTCCTACGAGCAGTACTTC; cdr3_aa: CASSPSVSYEQYF
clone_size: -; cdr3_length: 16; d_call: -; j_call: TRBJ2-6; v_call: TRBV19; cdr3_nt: TGTGCCAGTAGTCCCCCACGGGGTTCTGGGGCCAACGTCCTGACTTTC; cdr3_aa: CASSPPRGSGANVLTF
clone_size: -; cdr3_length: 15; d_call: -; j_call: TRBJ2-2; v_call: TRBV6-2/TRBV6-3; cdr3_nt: TGTGCCAGCAGCCGACTTTTAAACCCCGCCGGGGAGCTGTTTTTT; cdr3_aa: CASSRLLNPAGELFF
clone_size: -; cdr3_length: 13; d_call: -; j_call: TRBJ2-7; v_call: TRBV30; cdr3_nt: TGTGCCTGGAGAGGTCGTAGCACCTACGAGCAGTACTTC; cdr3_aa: CAWRGRSTYEQYF
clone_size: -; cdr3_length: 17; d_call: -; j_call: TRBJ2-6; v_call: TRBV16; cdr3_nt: TGTGCCAGCAGCCGTGGCCAGTTTGGCTCTGGGGCCAACGTCCTGACTTTC; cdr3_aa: CASSRGQFGSGANVLTF
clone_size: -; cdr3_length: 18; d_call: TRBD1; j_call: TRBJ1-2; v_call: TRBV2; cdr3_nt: TGTGCCAGCAGTGCAGTGGGAGGACAGGGGGCAATGACGTATGGCTACACCTTC; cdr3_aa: CASSAVGGQGAMTYGYTF
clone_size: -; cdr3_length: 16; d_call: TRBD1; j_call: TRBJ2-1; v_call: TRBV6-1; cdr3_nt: TGTGCCAGCAGTGAAGCGGGACAGGGAGCCTACAATGAGCAGTTCTTC; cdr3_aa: CASSEAGQGAYNEQFF
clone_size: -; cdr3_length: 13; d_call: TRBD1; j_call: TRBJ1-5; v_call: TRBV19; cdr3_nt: TGTGCCGCCGGGACAGTGGGTAATCAGCCCCAGCATTTT; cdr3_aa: CAAGTVGNQPQHF
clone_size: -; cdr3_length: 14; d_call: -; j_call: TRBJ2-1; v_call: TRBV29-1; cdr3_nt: TGCAGCGTTCAGGACAGCTTGAGGGACAATGAGCAGTTCTTC; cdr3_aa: CSVQDSLRDNEQFF
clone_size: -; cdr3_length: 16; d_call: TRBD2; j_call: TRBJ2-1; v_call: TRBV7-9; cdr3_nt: TGTGCCAGCAGCTCGTTCCAGACTAGCGGATACAATGAGCAGTTCTTC; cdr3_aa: CASSSFQTSGYNEQFF